This T cell receptor (beta chain) was captured by sequencing in a study of blood T cell repertoires in COVID-19. Background on the study: T cells, B-cell-depleted T cells, or PBMCs provided the cDNA or gDNA that served as material.

The CDR3 is made up of 15 amino acids. V was pared by 0 bases and J by 8 bases, with 15 bases between. CDR1 SGDLS and CDR2 YYNGEE come from the germline V gene. This clone was seen a single time. In the original workflow: Estimated nucleated cell counts came from reference gene primer amplification. TCRdb keeps only in-frame clones here, not all; method: immunoSEQ multiplex PCR. D and trimming were read from the DNA, whereas the V and J calls and clone size are those reported in that table. The table has 250,000 or so clones, roughly 86% seen once. Input material: peripheral blood. The rearrangement links TRBV9 to TRBJ2-1, with D possibly being TRBD2 (5 bases). The sequence was obtained from a middle-aged man with active or convalescent COVID-19. The CDR3 protein is CASSVGGKMRDEQFF. The DNA of the CDR3 is TGTGCCAGCAGCGTAGGAGGGAAGATGCGCGATGAGCAGTTCTTC.